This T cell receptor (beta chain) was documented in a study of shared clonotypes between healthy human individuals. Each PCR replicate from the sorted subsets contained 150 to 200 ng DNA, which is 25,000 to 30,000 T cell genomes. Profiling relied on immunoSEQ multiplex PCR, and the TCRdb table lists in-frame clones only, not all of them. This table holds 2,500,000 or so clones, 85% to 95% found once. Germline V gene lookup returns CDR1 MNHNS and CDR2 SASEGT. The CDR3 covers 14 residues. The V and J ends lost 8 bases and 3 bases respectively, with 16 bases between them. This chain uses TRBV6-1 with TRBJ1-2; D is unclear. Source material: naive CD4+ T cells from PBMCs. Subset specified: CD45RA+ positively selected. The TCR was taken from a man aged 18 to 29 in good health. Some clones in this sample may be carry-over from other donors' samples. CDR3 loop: CASGETGGYYGYTF. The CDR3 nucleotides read TGTGCCAGCGGGGAGACGGGCGGGTACTATGGCTACACCTTC.